Below, 20 T cell receptor beta chains from the same sample are listed, as sequenced in a study of naive and memory T cell subsets. Ligated cDNA underwent four rounds of PCR with nested alpha and beta constant region primers and SP2. TCRdb processed the UMI-ligation and nested PCR reads anew with MiXCR; each CDR3 protein has one entry. The sample shows about 37,000 distinct CDR3 sequences, roughly 11% of them seen only once. As for treatment: skin biopsy from PPD injection site in Mantoux-positive individual. A UMI-containing oligonucleotide was joined by 3' ligation to the TCR cDNA template. The sequenced sample was skin, obtained from a tuberculin skin test site. Receptors were obtained from an adult in good health.

The chain is built from TRBV20-1 and TRBJ1-6; D is perhaps TRBD1 (5 bases). The CDR3 consists of 14 residues. Germline values: CDR1 DFQATT, CDR2 SNEGSKA (reference sequence). V was clipped by 6 bases and J by 10 bases, with 19 bases between them. In DNA, the CDR3 is TGCAGTGCCGATCCGGTTTCGGGGGGATCACCCCTCCACTTT. Its translation: CSADPVSGGSPLHF.

The chain couples TRBV3-1 to TRBJ1-1, with D perhaps matching TRBD1 (5 bases). The CDR3 spans 14 residues. Trimming removed 1 base at V and 6 bases at J, with 12 bases between. CDR1 and CDR2 from the germline V gene are LGHDT and YNNKEL (reference sequence). CDR3 in DNA: TGTGCCAGCAGCCAAGTATCGAGGGGATCTGAAGCTTTCTTT. Amino acid sequence: CASSQVSRGSEAFF.

The chain employs TRBV30 and TRBJ2-7; 8 positions agree with TRBD1. The CDR3 length is 12 residues. Germline-derived CDR1 and CDR2 are GTSNPN and SVGIG (reference sequence). J lost 5 bases, V lost 3 bases, and 3 bases had no gene match. The CDR3 nucleotides are TGTGCCTGGAGGGACAGGGCTAACGAGCAGTACTTC. The encoded protein is CAWRDRANEQYF.

This clonotype was found a few times. The chain links TRBV9 to TRBJ1-2; TRBD1 might be the D (5 bases). This CDR3 has 15 amino acids. The V gene's germline CDR1 is SGDLS and CDR2 YYNGEE. Deletions cut 6 bases from V and 2 bases from J, with 17 bases between. This CDR3 reads CASTNQVGGNYGYTF. CDR3 DNA sequence: TGTGCCAGCACCAACCAGGTGGGGGGGAACTATGGCTACACCTTC.

By frequency in the sample, this clonotype is medium-sized. One end of the junction does not line up with germline, which may come from a read error. The CDR3 is CSARHPDSQGFF. The CDR3 region has the DNA TGCAGTGCTAGGCATCCCGACTCTCAGGGGTTCTTC. The V gene is TRBV20-1, the J gene TRBJ2-5; a possible D gene is TRBD1 (6 bases). CDR1 is DFQATT, CDR2 SNEGSKA, per germline (reference sequence). CDR3 size: 12 residues.

This clonotype was seen repeatedly, ten times or more. The chain employs TRBV7-3 and TRBJ2-1; TRBD1 matches at 7 bases. Per the germline V gene, CDR1 is SGHTA and CDR2 is FQGTGA. This CDR3 spans 16 amino acids. The V and J ends lost 2 bases and 7 bases, in that order; junction bases with no gene match: 11. The CDR3 nucleotides are TGTGCCAGCAGCTTAGGAACAGGGGCTTTTGGTAATGAGCAGTTCTTC. The encoded protein is CASSLGTGAFGNEQFF.

This clonotype has a count of ten or more. J is TRBJ1-1 and V is TRBV19; D gene uncertain. V lost 8 bases, J lost 8 bases, and 12 bases lay in between. The CDR3 totals 11 residues. In germline, CDR1 is LNHDA, CDR2 SQIVND (reference sequence). The CDR3, as DNA: TGTGCCAGTGATAAGGACGGCGAAGCTTTCTTT. Translated, it gives CASDKDGEAFF.

As to this clonotype: Here the CDR3 omits its conserved ending phenylalanine or tryptophan, so a read error is the likely source. The chain joins TRBV28 to TRBJ2-3; 12 bases are shared with TRBD2. Germline values: CDR1 MDHEN, CDR2 SYDVKM. The CDR3 is 17 residues long. Trimming removed 5 bases from V and 5 bases from J; junction bases left unmatched: 11. The DNA of the CDR3 is TGTGCCAGCAGTCCGATCGGACTAGCGGGGATTGAAGATACGCAGTATATT. Translated, it gives CASSPIGLAGIEDTQYI.

This clonotype was seen ten or more times. The chain employs TRBV6-5 and TRBJ1-5; D may be TRBD1 (6 bases). V was pared by 5 bases and J by 9 bases, with 20 bases between. CDR3 length equals 15 residues. Per the germline V gene, CDR1 is MNHEY and CDR2 is SVGAGI. CDR3 bases: TGTGCCAGCAGTCCCCGGACAGAGGCCTTTATGCCCCAGCATTTT. It is translated as CASSPRTEAFMPQHF.

V gene TRBV7-3 combines with J gene TRBJ2-2; D not certain. Germline loops: CDR1 SGHTA, CDR2 FQGTGA. The CDR3 covers 11 residues. The V gene lost 4 bases and the J gene lost 7 bases, with 4 bases spanning the gap. The CDR3 sequence is CASSWDGELFF. DNA for the CDR3: TGTGCCAGCAGCTGGGACGGGGAGCTGTTTTTT.

The rearrangement uses TRBV20-1 and TRBJ2-7; 14 bases are shared with TRBD2. Trimming cost V 2 bases and J 2 bases; bases outside gene matches: 14. Germline V lookup: CDR1 DFQATT, CDR2 SNEGSKA (reference sequence). The CDR3 runs 19 residues. The DNA of the CDR3 is TGCAGTGCTAGACCCTTCTGGACTAGCGGGAGGACGCTCACCTACGAGCAGTACTTC. This gives the protein CSARPFWTSGRTLTYEQYF.

This clonotype appeared a few times. The J gene is TRBJ1-3, the V gene TRBV15; the D is unclear. Looked up from germline, CDR1 is LNHNV and CDR2 is YYDKDF (reference sequence). Trimming removed 0 bases from V and 2 bases from J, with 8 bases in between. The CDR3 runs to 15 residues. Written as DNA, the CDR3 is TGTGCCACCAGCAGAGATAGAGCACCTGGAAACACCATATATTTT. It specifies CATSRDRAPGNTIYF.

This clonotype has ten or more counts. This rearrangement joins TRBV7-3 to TRBJ2-1; 11 bases are a match to TRBD1. Per the germline V gene, CDR1 is SGHTA and CDR2 is FQGTGA. This CDR3 has 14 amino acids. V trimming: 5 bases; J trimming: 9 bases; junction bases outside the gene matches: 6. As DNA, the CDR3 is TGTGCCAGCAGCCGGGACAGGGGGTCTCTTGAGCAGTTCTTC. Its protein is CASSRDRGSLEQFF.

This clonotype was counted at least ten times. V and J are TRBV4-2 and TRBJ2-5; D might be TRBD1 or TRBD2, each matching 5 bases. Between the trimmed V and J ends, which lost 4 bases and 3 bases, there was a span of 6 bases. Germline loops: CDR1 LGHNA, CDR2 YNFKEQ. The CDR3 covers 12 residues. The CDR3 nucleotides read TGTGCCAGCAGCCGAGGGGAAGAGACCCAGTACTTC. Amino acid sequence: CASSRGEETQYF.

By sample fraction, this clonotype is medium-sized. The chain links TRBV7-2 to TRBJ2-1; TRBD2 agrees at 10 bases. The CDR3 runs 15 residues. J was trimmed by 2 bases and V by 3 bases; bases with no gene match: 1. Germline CDR1 and CDR2: SGHTA and FQGNSA. DNA for the CDR3: TGTGCCAGCAGCTTGACTAGCGGGCCCTACAATGAGCAGTTCTTC. Residues: CASSLTSGPYNEQFF.

V usage is TRBV7-6 and J usage is TRBJ2-5; TRBD2 matches 8 bases. With 4 bases clipped from V and 5 bases from J, the junction kept 12 bases outside the gene matches. The germline V gene encodes CDR1 SGHVS and CDR2 FNYEAQ. The CDR3 runs 16 residues. The CDR3: CASSSAGAGVMETQYF. In DNA, the CDR3 is TGTGCCAGCAGCTCTGCTGGAGCGGGAGTTATGGAGACCCAGTACTTC.

This clonotype was picked up many times. V usage is TRBV20-1 and J usage is TRBJ1-1; tentative D call: TRBD1 (5 bases). CDR1 and CDR2 (germline): DFQATT, SNEGSKA (reference sequence). Trimming took 6 bases from V and 2 from J, leaving 19 bases between them. The CDR3 is made up of 15 amino acids. Here the CDR3 reads CSALSRQQQNTEAFF. The DNA of the CDR3 is TGCAGTGCCCTATCCAGACAGCAACAAAACACTGAAGCTTTCTTT.

This clonotype was seen repeatedly, ten times or more. V gene TRBV30 combines with J gene TRBJ2-4; 8 positions agree with TRBD1. This CDR3 contains 14 residues. Looked up from germline, CDR1 is GTSNPN and CDR2 is SVGIG (reference sequence). The J segment lost 0 bases and the V segment lost 7 bases, leaving 5 bases of the junction unmatched. The CDR3 DNA reads TGTGCCTTTGACAGGGGAACAGCCAAAAACATTCAGTACTTC. This encodes CAFDRGTAKNIQYF.

In this sample, this clonotype is medium-sized. This chain links TRBV18 with TRBJ2-1; D might be TRBD1 (6 bases). Germline-derived CDR1 and CDR2 are KGHSH and LQKENI. CDR3 length: 15 residues. Trimming removed 0 bases from V and 5 bases from J, with 11 bases in between. CDR3 DNA: TGTGCCAGCTCACCACCAACACAGGGCAACAATGAGCAGTTCTTC. Translated: CASSPPTQGNNEQFF.

This chain connects TRBV11-2 to TRBJ1-1; D perhaps matches TRBD1 (5 bases). The germline CDR1 and CDR2 sequences are SGHAT and FQNNGV. The germline V and J ends were trimmed by 1 base and 5 bases, with 14 bases remaining between them. The CDR3 extends over 15 amino acids. The CDR3 loop is CASSLAVGPGTEAFF. CDR3 sequence (DNA): TGTGCCAGCAGCTTAGCTGTGGGGCCCGGGACTGAAGCTTTCTTT.